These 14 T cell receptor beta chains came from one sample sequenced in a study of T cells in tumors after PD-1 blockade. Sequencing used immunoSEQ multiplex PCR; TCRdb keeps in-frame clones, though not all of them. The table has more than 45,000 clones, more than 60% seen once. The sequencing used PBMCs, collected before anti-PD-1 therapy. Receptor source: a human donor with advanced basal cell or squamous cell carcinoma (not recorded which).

This CDR3 reads CASSLVSGSGYTGELFF. The CDR3 nucleotides read TGTGCCAGCAGCTTAGTTAGCGGGAGCGGGTATACCGGGGAGCTGTTTTTT. The chain links TRBV7-8 to TRBJ2-2; 9 nucleotides match TRBD2. Germline CDR1 SGHVS, CDR2 FQNEAQ. This CDR3 is 17 amino acids long. V lost 1 base and J lost 5; bases outside the gene matches: 8.

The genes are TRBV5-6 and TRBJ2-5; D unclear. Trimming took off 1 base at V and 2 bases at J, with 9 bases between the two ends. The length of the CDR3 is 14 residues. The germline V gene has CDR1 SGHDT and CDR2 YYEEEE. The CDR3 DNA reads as TGTGCCAGCAGCTTGAGGCCCACGCAAGAGACCCAGTACTTC. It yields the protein CASSLRPTQETQYF.

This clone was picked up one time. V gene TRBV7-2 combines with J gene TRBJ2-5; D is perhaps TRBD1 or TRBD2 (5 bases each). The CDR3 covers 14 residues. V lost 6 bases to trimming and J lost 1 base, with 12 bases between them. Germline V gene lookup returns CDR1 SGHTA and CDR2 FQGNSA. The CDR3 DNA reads TGTGCCAGCAGTTCCGTGGGGGTCCAAGAGACCCAGTACTTC. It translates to CASSSVGVQETQYF.

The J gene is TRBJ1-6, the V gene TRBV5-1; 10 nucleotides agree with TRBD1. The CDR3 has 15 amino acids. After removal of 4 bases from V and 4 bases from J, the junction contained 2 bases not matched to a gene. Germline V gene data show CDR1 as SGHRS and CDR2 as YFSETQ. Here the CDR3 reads CASSPDRGYNSPLHF. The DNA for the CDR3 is TGCGCCAGCAGCCCGGACAGGGGGTATAATTCACCCCTCCACTTT. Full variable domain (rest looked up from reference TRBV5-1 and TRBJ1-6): KAGVTQTPRYLIKTRGQQVTLSCSPISGHRSVSWYQQTPGQGLQFLFEYFSETQRNKGNFPGRFSGRQFSNSRSEMNVSTLELGDSALYLCASSPDRGYNSPLHFGNGTRLTVT.

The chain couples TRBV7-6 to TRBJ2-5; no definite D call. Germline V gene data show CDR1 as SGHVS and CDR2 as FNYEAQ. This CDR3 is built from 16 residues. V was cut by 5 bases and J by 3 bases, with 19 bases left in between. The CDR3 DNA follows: TGTGCCAGCAGCCCACACGGGCCCCCATGGGAAGAGACCCAGTACTTC. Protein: CASSPHGPPWEETQYF.

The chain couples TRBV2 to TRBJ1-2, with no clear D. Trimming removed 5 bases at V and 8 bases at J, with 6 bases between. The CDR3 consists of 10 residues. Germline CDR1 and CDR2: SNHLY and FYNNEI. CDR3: CASSQPGYTF. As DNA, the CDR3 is TGTGCCAGCAGTCAACCGGGCTACACCTTC.

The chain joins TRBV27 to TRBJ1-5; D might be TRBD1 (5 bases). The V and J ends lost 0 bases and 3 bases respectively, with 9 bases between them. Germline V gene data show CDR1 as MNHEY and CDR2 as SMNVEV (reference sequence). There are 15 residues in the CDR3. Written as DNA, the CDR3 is TGTGCCAGCAGTTTATCTAGACAGAACAATCAGCCCCAGCATTTT. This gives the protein CASSLSRQNNQPQHF.

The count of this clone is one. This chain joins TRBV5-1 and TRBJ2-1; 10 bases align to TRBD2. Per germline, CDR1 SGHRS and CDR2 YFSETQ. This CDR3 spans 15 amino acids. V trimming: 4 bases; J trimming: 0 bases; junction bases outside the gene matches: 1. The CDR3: CASSPSGSSYNEQFF. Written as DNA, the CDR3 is TGCGCCAGCAGCCCTAGCGGGAGCTCCTACAATGAGCAGTTCTTC.

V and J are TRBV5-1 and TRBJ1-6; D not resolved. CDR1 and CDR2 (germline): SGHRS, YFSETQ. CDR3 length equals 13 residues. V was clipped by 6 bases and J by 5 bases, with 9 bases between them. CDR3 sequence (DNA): TGCGCCAGCAACGAGGATAATAATTCACCCCTCCACTTT. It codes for CASNEDNNSPLHF.

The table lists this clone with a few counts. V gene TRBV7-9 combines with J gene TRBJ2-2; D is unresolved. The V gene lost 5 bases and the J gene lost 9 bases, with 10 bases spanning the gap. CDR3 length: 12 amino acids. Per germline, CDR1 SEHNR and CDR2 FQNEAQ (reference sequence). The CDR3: CASSQMPRELFF. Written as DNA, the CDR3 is TGTGCCAGCAGCCAGATGCCACGGGAGCTGTTTTTT.

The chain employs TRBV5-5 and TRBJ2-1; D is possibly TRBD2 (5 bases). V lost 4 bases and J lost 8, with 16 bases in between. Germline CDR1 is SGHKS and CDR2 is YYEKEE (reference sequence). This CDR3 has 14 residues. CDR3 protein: CASSPEGSSYEQFF. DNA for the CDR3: TGTGCCAGCAGCCCCGAGGGTAGCAGTTATGAGCAGTTCTTC.

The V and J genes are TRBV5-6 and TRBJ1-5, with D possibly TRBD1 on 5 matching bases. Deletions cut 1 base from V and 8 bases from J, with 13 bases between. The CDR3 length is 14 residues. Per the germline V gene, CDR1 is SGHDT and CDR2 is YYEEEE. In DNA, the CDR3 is TGTGCCAGCAGCTTGCGTGGGGGTGGGGAGCCCCAGCATTTT. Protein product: CASSLRGGGEPQHF. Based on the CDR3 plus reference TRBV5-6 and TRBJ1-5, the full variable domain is DAGVTQSPTHLIKTRGQQVTLRCSPKSGHDTVSWYQQALGQGPQFIFQYYEEEERQRGNFPDRFSGHQFPNYSSELNVNALLLGDSALYLCASSLRGGGEPQHFGDGTRLSIL.

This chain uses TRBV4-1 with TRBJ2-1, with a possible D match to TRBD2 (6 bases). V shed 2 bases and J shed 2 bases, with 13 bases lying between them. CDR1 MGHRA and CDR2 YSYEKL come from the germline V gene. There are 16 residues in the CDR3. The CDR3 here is CASSQKAGRTYNEQFF. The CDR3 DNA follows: TGCGCCAGCAGCCAAAAGGCAGGGAGGACCTACAATGAGCAGTTCTTC.

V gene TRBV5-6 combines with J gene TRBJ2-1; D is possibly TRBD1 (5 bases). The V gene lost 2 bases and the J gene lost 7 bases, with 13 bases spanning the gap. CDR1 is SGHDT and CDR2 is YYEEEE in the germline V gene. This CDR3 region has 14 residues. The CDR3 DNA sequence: TGTGCCAGCAGCTTCGGACATCAAGGGAATGAGCAGTTCTTC. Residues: CASSFGHQGNEQFF.